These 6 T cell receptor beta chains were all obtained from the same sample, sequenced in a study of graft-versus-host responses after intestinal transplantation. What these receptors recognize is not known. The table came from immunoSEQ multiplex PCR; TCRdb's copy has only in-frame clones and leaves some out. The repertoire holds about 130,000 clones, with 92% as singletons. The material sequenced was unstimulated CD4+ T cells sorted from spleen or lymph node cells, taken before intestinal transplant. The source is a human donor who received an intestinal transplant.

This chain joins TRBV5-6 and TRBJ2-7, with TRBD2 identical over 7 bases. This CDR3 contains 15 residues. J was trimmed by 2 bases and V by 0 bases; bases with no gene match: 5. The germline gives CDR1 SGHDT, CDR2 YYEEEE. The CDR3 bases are TGTGCCAGCAGCTTGGGCCCCGGGGGGACCTACGAGCAGTACTTC. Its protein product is CASSLGPGGTYEQYF.

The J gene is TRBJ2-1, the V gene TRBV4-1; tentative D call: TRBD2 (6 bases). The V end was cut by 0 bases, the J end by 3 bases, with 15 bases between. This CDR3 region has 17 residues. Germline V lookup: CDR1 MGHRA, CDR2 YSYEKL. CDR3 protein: CASSQEAGGASYNEQFF. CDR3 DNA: TGCGCCAGCAGCCAAGAAGCAGGAGGGGCAAGCTACAATGAGCAGTTCTTC.

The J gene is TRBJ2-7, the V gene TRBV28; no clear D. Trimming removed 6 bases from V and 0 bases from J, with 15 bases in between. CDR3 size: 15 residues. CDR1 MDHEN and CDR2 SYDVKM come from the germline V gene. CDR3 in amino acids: CASRSGPNPSYEQYF. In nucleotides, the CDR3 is TGTGCCAGCAGATCCGGGCCGAACCCCTCCTACGAGCAGTACTTC.

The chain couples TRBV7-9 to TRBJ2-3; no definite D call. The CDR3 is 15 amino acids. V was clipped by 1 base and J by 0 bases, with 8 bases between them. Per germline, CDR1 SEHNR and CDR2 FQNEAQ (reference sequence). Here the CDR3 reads CASSLGGASTDTQYF. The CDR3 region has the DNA TGTGCCAGCAGCTTAGGCGGTGCTAGCACAGATACGCAGTATTTT.

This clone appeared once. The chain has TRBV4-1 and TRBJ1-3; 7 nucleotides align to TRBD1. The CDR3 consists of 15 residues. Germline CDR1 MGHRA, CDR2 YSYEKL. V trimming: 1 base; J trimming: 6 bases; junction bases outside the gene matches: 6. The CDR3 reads CASSQGDRDLNTIYF. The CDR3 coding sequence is TGCGCCAGCAGCCAAGGTGACAGGGACCTAAACACCATATATTTT.

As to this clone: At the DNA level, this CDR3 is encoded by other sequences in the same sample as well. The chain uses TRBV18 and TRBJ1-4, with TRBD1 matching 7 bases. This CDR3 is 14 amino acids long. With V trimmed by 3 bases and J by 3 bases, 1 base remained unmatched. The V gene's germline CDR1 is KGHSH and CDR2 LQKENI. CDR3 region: CASSPGTANEKLFF. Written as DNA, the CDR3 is TGTGCCAGCTCACCCGGGACAGCTAATGAAAAACTGTTTTTT. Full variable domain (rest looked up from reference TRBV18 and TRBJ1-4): NAGVMQNPRHLVRRRGQEARLRCSPMKGHSHVYWYRQLPEEGLKFMVYLQKENIIDESGMPKERFSAEFPKEGPSILRIQQVVRGDSAAYFCASSPGTANEKLFFGSGTQLSVL.